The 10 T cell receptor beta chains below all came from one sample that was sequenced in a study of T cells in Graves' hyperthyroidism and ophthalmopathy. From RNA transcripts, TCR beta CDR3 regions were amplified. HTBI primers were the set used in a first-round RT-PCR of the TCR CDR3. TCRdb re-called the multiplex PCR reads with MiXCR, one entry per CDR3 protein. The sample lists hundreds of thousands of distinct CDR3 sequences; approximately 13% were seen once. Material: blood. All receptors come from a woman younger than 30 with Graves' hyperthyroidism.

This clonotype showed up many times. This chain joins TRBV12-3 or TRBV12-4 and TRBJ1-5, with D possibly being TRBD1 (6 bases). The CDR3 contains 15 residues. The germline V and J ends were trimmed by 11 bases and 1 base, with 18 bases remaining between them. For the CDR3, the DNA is TGTGCCTCAAGCGTAGGGGACATCAGCAATCAGCCCCAGCATTTT. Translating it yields CASSVGDISNQPQHF.

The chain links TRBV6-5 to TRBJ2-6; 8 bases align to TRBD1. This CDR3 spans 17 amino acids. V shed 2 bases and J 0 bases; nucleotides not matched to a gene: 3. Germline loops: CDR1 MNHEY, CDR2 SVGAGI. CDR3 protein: CASSYLGQDSGANVLTF. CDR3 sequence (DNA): TGTGCCAGCAGTTACCTGGGACAGGACTCTGGGGCCAACGTCCTGACTTTC.

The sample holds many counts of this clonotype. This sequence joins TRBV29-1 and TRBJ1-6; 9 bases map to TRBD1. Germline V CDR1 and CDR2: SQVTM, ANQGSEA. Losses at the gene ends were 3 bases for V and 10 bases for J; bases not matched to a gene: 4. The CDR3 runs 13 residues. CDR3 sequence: CSVEDGTGSPLHF. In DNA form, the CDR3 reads TGCAGCGTTGAGGACGGGACAGGGTCACCCCTCCACTTT.

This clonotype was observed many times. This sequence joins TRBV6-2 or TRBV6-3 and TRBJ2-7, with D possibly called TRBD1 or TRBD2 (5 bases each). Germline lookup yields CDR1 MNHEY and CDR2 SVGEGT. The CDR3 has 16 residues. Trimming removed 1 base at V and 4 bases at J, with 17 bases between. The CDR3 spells CASSYFPGRRGYEQYF. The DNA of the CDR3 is TGTGCCAGCAGTTACTTCCCGGGACGACGAGGGTACGAGCAGTACTTC.

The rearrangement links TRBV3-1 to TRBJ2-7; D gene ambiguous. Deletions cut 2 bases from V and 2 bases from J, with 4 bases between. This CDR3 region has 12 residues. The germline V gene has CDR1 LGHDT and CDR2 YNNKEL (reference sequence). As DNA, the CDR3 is TGTGCCAGCAGCCAATTGCCCTACGAGCAGTACTTC. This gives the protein CASSQLPYEQYF.

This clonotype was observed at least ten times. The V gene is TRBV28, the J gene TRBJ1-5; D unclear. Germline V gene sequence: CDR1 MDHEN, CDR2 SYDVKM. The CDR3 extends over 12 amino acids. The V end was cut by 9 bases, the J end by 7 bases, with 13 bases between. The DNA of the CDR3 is TGTGCCAGTGTCTTAGGAGGCCAGCCCCAGCATTTT. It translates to CASVLGGQPQHF.

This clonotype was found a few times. The CDR3 DNA is TGTGCCAGTAGTATGACAGTCTCCTACGAGCAGTACTTC. Protein product: CASSMTVSYEQYF. The V and J genes are TRBV19 and TRBJ2-7; possibly TRBD1 for D (5 bases). Per germline, CDR1 LNHDA and CDR2 SQIVND (reference sequence). Trimming removed 3 bases from V and 0 bases from J, with 6 bases in between. The CDR3 has 13 residues.

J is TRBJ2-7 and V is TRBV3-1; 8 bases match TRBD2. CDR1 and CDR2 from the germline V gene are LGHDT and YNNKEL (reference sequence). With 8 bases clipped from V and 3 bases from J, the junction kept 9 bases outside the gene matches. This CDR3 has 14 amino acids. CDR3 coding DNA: TGTGCCAGCCCGGTTAGAAGCGGGAGCTACGAGCAGTACTTC. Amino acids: CASPVRSGSYEQYF.

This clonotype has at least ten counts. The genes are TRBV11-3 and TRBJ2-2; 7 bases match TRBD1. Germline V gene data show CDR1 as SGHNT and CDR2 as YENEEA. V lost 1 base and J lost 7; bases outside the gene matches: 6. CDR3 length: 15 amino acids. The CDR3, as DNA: TGTGCCAGCAGCTTAGGGGACAGTCGTGGCGGGGAGCTGTTTTTT. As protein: CASSLGDSRGGELFF.

The DNA of the CDR3 is TGTGCCAGTGCCCAAGAAGATGTCTATGGCTACACCTTC. This codes for CASAQEDVYGYTF. The chain combines TRBV19 with TRBJ1-2; no definite D call. The germline CDR1 and CDR2 sequences are LNHDA and SQIVND (reference sequence). V was cut by 8 bases and J by 4 bases, with 14 bases left in between. The CDR3 totals 13 residues.